These 29 T cell receptor beta chains share one sample of origin, sequenced in a study of blood T cell repertoires in COVID-19. Generated by immunoSEQ multiplex PCR, the TCRdb table keeps only in-frame clones and is missing some. The data show roughly 250,000 clones, roughly 87% seen once. Specimen: PBMCs or T cells enriched from blood (not recorded which). The receptors derive from a woman under 40 with acute COVID-19.

V is TRBV19 and J is TRBJ1-2; D is undetermined. The germline V gene encodes CDR1 LNHDA and CDR2 SQIVND (reference sequence). Trimming took 7 bases from V and 1 from J, leaving 16 bases between them. CDR3 size: 15 residues. The DNA of the CDR3 is TGTGCCAGTAAGGTCCCCAGCGCTAATAACTATGGCTACACCTTC. Its translation is CASKVPSANNYGYTF.

The chain uses TRBV9 and TRBJ1-2; D unresolved. V lost 0 bases and J 4 bases, leaving 10 bases between the germline ends. CDR1 and CDR2 from the germline V gene are SGDLS and YYNGEE. The CDR3 is made up of 14 amino acids. The DNA of the CDR3 is TGTGCCAGCAGCGTAGGCGGCCACCTCTATGGCTACACCTTC. Its translation is CASSVGGHLYGYTF.

This rearrangement joins TRBV6-5 to TRBJ1-2; TRBD1 agrees at 8 bases. The CDR3 loop spans 15 amino acids. Trimming cost V 7 bases and J 4 bases; bases outside gene matches: 11. Germline values: CDR1 MNHEY, CDR2 SVGAGI. The CDR3, as DNA: TGTGCCAGCACCCACTCAGGGGGCGCGGTCTATGGCTACACCTTC. This codes for CASTHSGGAVYGYTF.

The rearrangement joins TRBV6-2 or TRBV6-3 to TRBJ1-6, with TRBD1 as a possible D gene (6 bases). The germline V gene encodes CDR1 MNHEY and CDR2 SVGEGT. This CDR3 region has 15 residues. Deletions cut 2 bases from V and 10 bases from J, with 15 bases between. CDR3 DNA: TGTGCCAGCAGTTACCTCGGGACATTAACATCACCCCTCCACTTT. Translating it yields CASSYLGTLTSPLHF.

V and J are TRBV18 and TRBJ2-5, with 10 bases matching TRBD2. Trimming took 1 base from V and 2 from J; bases not matched to a gene: 7. The CDR3 runs 17 residues. Per germline, CDR1 KGHSH and CDR2 LQKENI. In DNA, the CDR3 is TGTGCCAGCTCACCACTAATTTTAGCGGGGGGACAAGAGACCCAGTACTTC. This translates into CASSPLILAGGQETQYF.

The V gene is TRBV19, the J gene TRBJ1-4; possibly TRBD1 for D (6 bases). The germline V gene encodes CDR1 LNHDA and CDR2 SQIVND (reference sequence). Trimming shortened V by 5 bases and J by 5 bases, and 15 bases separated the two germline ends. The CDR3 loop spans 15 amino acids. The CDR3 DNA reads as TGTGCCAGTAGTGTCACAGGGAGACAAAATGAAAAACTGTTTTTT. This encodes CASSVTGRQNEKLFF.

The chain recombines TRBV11-2 with TRBJ1-2; a possible D gene is TRBD1 (5 bases). CDR3 length: 12 residues. V was cut by 1 base and J by 6 bases, with 6 bases left in between. Germline values: CDR1 SGHAT, CDR2 FQNNGV. DNA of the CDR3: TGTGCCAGCAGCTTAGTACAGGATGGCTACACCTTC. Protein product: CASSLVQDGYTF.

The rearrangement joins TRBV6-5 to TRBJ2-1; D possibly corresponds to TRBD1 (5 bases). The ends were cut back, 0 bases at V and 1 base at J, with 10 bases in the middle. The germline gives CDR1 MNHEY, CDR2 SVGAGI. This CDR3 contains 16 residues. CDR3 protein: CASSYSYAGSYNEQFF. The CDR3 DNA reads as TGTGCCAGCAGTTACTCGTATGCAGGGTCCTACAATGAGCAGTTCTTC.

This clone was seen many times. This chain joins TRBV19 and TRBJ1-2; TRBD1 matches at 8 bases. This CDR3 spans 13 amino acids. Looked up from germline, CDR1 is LNHDA and CDR2 is SQIVND (reference sequence). With 4 bases clipped from V and 6 bases from J, the junction kept 4 bases outside the gene matches. This chain's CDR3 is CASSRGQADGYTF. The CDR3 DNA sequence: TGTGCCAGTAGTAGGGGACAGGCGGATGGCTACACCTTC.

This sequence joins TRBV2 and TRBJ1-1, with 8 bases that match TRBD1. Per the germline V gene, CDR1 is SNHLY and CDR2 is FYNNEI. With 7 bases clipped from V and 6 bases from J, the junction kept 4 bases outside the gene matches. The CDR3 runs to 12 residues. The CDR3 bases are TGTGCCAGCAACCTGGACAGGGCTGAAGCTTTCTTT. As protein: CASNLDRAEAFF.

The J gene is TRBJ2-5, the V gene TRBV11-3; 14 nucleotides line up with TRBD2. The germline V gene encodes CDR1 SGHNT and CDR2 YENEEA. Trimming took 5 bases from V and 4 from J; bases not matched to a gene: 6. This CDR3 spans 16 amino acids. For the CDR3, the DNA is TGTGCCAGCAGCCATCGGACTAGCGGGGGGTTAGAGACCCAGTACTTC. Translating gives CASSHRTSGGLETQYF.

The chain joins TRBV10-2 to TRBJ2-5; D unresolved. The CDR3 contains 12 residues. V was trimmed by 0 bases and J by 5 bases, leaving 4 bases between them. Germline V lookup: CDR1 WSHSY, CDR2 SAAADI. The DNA for the CDR3 is TGCGCCAGCAGTGAGTCCCGTGAGACCCAGTACTTC. Protein: CASSESRETQYF.

The gene calls are TRBV3-1 (or the pseudogene TRBV3-2) and TRBJ1-3; 12 nucleotides agree with TRBD1. The CDR3 consists of 18 residues. CDR1 is LGHDT, CDR2 YNNKEL, per germline (reference sequence). V lost 4 bases to trimming and J lost 1 base; unmatched junction nucleotides: 8. CDR3 in amino acids: CASSLRLGQGASGNTIYF. The CDR3 bases are TGTGCCAGCAGCCTACGTCTGGGACAGGGGGCTTCTGGAAACACCATATATTTT.

The chain joins TRBV7-9 to TRBJ2-7, with D possibly being TRBD1 (6 bases). Germline CDR1 reads SEHNR; CDR2 reads FQNEAQ (reference sequence). V was shortened by 4 bases and J by 3 bases, with 19 bases between the two germline ends. This CDR3 contains 16 residues. The chain's CDR3 is CASSSMFVEQGYEQYF. In DNA form, the CDR3 reads TGTGCCAGCAGCTCCATGTTCGTGGAACAGGGCTACGAGCAGTACTTC.

The chain recombines TRBV5-6 with TRBJ1-3; perhaps TRBD1 as D (6 bases). Per germline, CDR1 SGHDT and CDR2 YYEEEE. The CDR3 loop spans 14 amino acids. The V end was cut by 4 bases, the J end by 4 bases, with 12 bases between. CDR3 sequence: CASSITGLGNTIYF. For the CDR3, the DNA is TGTGCCAGCAGCATTACAGGGTTGGGAAACACCATATATTTT.

The chain recombines TRBV5-4 with TRBJ2-3, with 14 bases identical to TRBD2. Losses at the gene ends were 3 bases for V and 1 base for J; bases not matched to a gene: 4. The CDR3 runs 17 residues. Germline-derived CDR1 and CDR2 are SGHNT and YYREEE (reference sequence). CDR3 residues: CASSWGTSGSRTDTQYF. In DNA, the CDR3 is TGTGCCAGCAGCTGGGGGACTAGCGGGAGCCGCACAGATACGCAGTATTTT.

This clone has more than one count but fewer than ten. This chain connects TRBV28 to TRBJ1-1; possible D gene TRBD1, 5 bases. Trimming shortened V by 4 bases and J by 0 bases, and 12 bases separated the two germline ends. The germline V gene has CDR1 MDHEN and CDR2 SYDVKM. The CDR3 runs to 15 residues. CDR3 sequence (DNA): TGTGCCAGCAGTTGGGGGGGTCCCATGAACACTGAAGCTTTCTTT. This sequence encodes CASSWGGPMNTEAFF.

The chain employs TRBV6-5 and TRBJ1-2; tentative D call: TRBD1 (6 bases). CDR1 and CDR2 from the germline V gene are MNHEY and SVGAGI. The V and J ends lost 4 bases and 7 bases respectively, with 10 bases between them. The CDR3 covers 12 residues. In DNA, the CDR3 is TGTGCCAGCAGTTTCGACAGGCGTGGCTACACCTTC. This sequence encodes CASSFDRRGYTF.

The rearrangement links TRBV5-1 to TRBJ2-3, with 9 bases identical to TRBD2. CDR1 is SGHRS, CDR2 YFSETQ, per germline. Trimming at V came to 1 base and at J to 4 bases, leaving 7 bases not matched to a gene. The CDR3 is made up of 16 amino acids. CDR3 protein: CASSLTGGGAADTQYF. Written as DNA, the CDR3 is TGCGCCAGCAGCTTGACCGGCGGGGGGGCCGCAGATACGCAGTATTTT. The variable domain in full, completed from reference TRBV5-1 and TRBJ2-3, reads KAGVTQTPRYLIKTRGQQVTLSCSPISGHRSVSWYQQTPGQGLQFLFEYFSETQRNKGNFPGRFSGRQFSNSRSEMNVSTLELGDSALYLCASSLTGGGAADTQYFGPGTRLTVL.

V gene TRBV11-2 combines with J gene TRBJ2-3; TRBD2 matches at 11 bases. The length of the CDR3 is 15 residues. After removal of 6 bases from V and 3 bases from J, the junction contained 5 bases not matched to a gene. From germline, CDR1 is SGHAT and CDR2 FQNNGV. The CDR3 bases are TGTGCCAGCAGTCTAGCGGGGGGAGTTACAGATACGCAGTATTTT. This sequence encodes CASSLAGGVTDTQYF. The whole variable domain, filled in from reference TRBV11-2 and TRBJ2-3, reads EAGVAQSPRYKIIEKRQSVAFWCNPISGHATLYWYQQILGQGPKLLIQFQNNGVVDDSQLPKDRFSAERLKGVDSTLKIQPAKLEDSAVYLCASSLAGGVTDTQYFGPGTRLTVL.

In its sample, this clone was seen a few times. The chain has TRBV6-4 and TRBJ2-1, with D perhaps TRBD2 (5 bases). Germline V gene data show CDR1 as MRHNA and CDR2 as SNTAGT. V gave up 7 bases and J gave up 4 bases, with 23 bases separating them. The CDR3 loop spans 17 amino acids. CDR3 amino acids: CASNEGATYESYNEQFF. Here the CDR3 DNA reads TGTGCCAGCAACGAGGGAGCTACCTATGAGTCTTACAATGAGCAGTTCTTC.

CDR3 amino acids: CASSLYGGQLGYGYTF. CDR3 sequence (DNA): TGCGCCAGCAGCTTATACGGGGGACAGCTCGGCTATGGCTACACCTTC. The V gene is TRBV5-1, the J gene TRBJ1-2; 7 bases map to TRBD1. The V gene end was trimmed by 2 bases and the J gene end by 4 bases; junction bases not matched to a gene: 11. CDR1 is SGHRS, CDR2 YFSETQ, per germline. The CDR3 is 16 residues long.

This clone was seen more than once but under ten times. The gene calls are TRBV4-1 and TRBJ2-5, with 9 bases that match TRBD1. The CDR3 has 15 amino acids. The germline V gene has CDR1 MGHRA and CDR2 YSYEKL. V gave up 2 bases and J gave up 4 bases; unmatched junction bases: 5. CDR3 sequence (DNA): TGCGCCAGCAGCCAAACCGGGACAGGGATAGAGACCCAGTACTTC. Its translation is CASSQTGTGIETQYF.

This chain joins TRBV4-1 and TRBJ2-7, with 8 bases aligning to TRBD1. The germline CDR1 and CDR2 sequences are MGHRA and YSYEKL. V shed 0 bases and J 5 bases; nucleotides not matched to a gene: 3. The CDR3 is 14 residues long. CDR3 sequence: CASSQENRGNEQYF. For the CDR3, the DNA is TGCGCCAGCAGCCAAGAAAACAGGGGGAACGAGCAGTACTTC.

The CDR3 DNA follows: TGTGCCAGCAGCCAAGATTTAGGCAATCAGCCCCAGCATTTT. Its protein product is CASSQDLGNQPQHF. This chain uses TRBV3-1 (or the pseudogene TRBV3-2) with TRBJ1-5; no clear D. Germline CDR1 reads LGHDT; CDR2 reads YNNKEL (reference sequence). V lost 0 bases and J 2 bases, leaving 5 bases between the germline ends. The CDR3 totals 14 residues.

This chain uses TRBV20-1 with TRBJ1-2, with D possibly being TRBD1 (5 bases). Germline V gives CDR1 DFQATT, CDR2 SNEGSKA (reference sequence). Trimming shortened V by 3 bases and J by 7 bases, and 9 bases separated the two germline ends. The length of the CDR3 is 11 residues. CDR3 loop: CSASMGLGYTF. DNA of the CDR3: TGCAGTGCTAGTATGGGGCTTGGCTACACCTTC.

The rearrangement links TRBV7-2 to TRBJ1-1; D is possibly TRBD1 (5 bases). Trimming removed 4 bases at V and 7 bases at J, with 7 bases between. The CDR3 contains 11 residues. Germline CDR1 SGHTA, CDR2 FQGNSA. The CDR3: CASSSQVEAFF. The DNA for the CDR3 is TGTGCCAGCAGCTCACAGGTTGAAGCTTTCTTT.

CDR3 loop: CASSWDNNQPQHF. As DNA, the CDR3 is TGTGCCAGCAGCTGGGACAACAATCAGCCCCAGCATTTT. This chain links TRBV7-2 with TRBJ1-5, with a tentative D call TRBD1 (6 bases). Trimming shortened V by 4 bases and J by 3 bases, and 7 bases separated the two germline ends. The V gene's germline CDR1 is SGHTA and CDR2 FQGNSA. The CDR3 has 13 amino acids.

The chain couples TRBV6-5 to TRBJ2-7; 7 bases map to TRBD1. CDR3 length equals 14 residues. V shed 6 bases and J 2 bases; nucleotides not matched to a gene: 7. Germline values: CDR1 MNHEY, CDR2 SVGAGI. The DNA of the CDR3 is TGTGCCAGCAGGCCTACTGGGACAGCCTACGAGCAGTACTTC. The encoded protein is CASRPTGTAYEQYF.